These 16 T cell receptor beta chains were sequenced from one sample in a study of cytomegalovirus exposure and HLA in healthy donors. PCR amplification relied on 60 Vbeta primers (plus 13 Jbeta primers). Data came from immunoSEQ multiplex PCR; TCRdb stores just in-frame clones and leaves some out. The data contain 150,000 to 200,000 clones, about 80% of them singletons. Material: PBMCs. These receptors came from a man aged 45-65 years in good health and CMV-seropositive.

This chain uses TRBV7-6 with TRBJ2-7; D might be TRBD1 (5 bases). CDR3 length: 13 residues. The V and J ends lost 4 bases and 7 bases respectively, with 14 bases between them. Germline V gene lookup returns CDR1 SGHVS and CDR2 FNYEAQ. The DNA of the CDR3 is TGTGCCAGCAGCTGGGCAGGGTTGGGTGAGCAGTACGTC. It codes for CASSWAGLGEQYV.

This clone occurred many times. The chain recombines TRBV19 with TRBJ2-7; D is possibly TRBD1 (6 bases). CDR3 length: 12 residues. Germline V lookup: CDR1 LNHDA, CDR2 SQIVND (reference sequence). The V end was cut by 11 bases, the J end by 0 bases, with 11 bases between. The CDR3 DNA reads TGTGCCTGCAGGGGAGACTCCTACGAGCAGTACTTC. It is translated as CACRGDSYEQYF. Drawing the rest from reference TRBV19 and TRBJ2-7, the complete variable domain is DGGITQSPKYLFRKEGQNVTLSCEQNLNHDAMYWYRQDPGQGLRLIYYSQIVNDFQKGDIAEGYSVSREKKESFPLTVTSAQKNPTAFYLCACRGDSYEQYFGPGTRLTVT.

This chain connects TRBV28 to TRBJ1-4, with D uncertain. V was shortened by 9 bases and J by 1 base, with 21 bases between the two germline ends. Germline V gives CDR1 MDHEN, CDR2 SYDVKM. This CDR3 has 17 residues. CDR3 residues: CASSHPPGSITNEKLFF. As DNA, the CDR3 is TGTGCCAGTTCCCACCCCCCCGGGTCTATAACTAATGAAAAACTGTTTTTT.

The rearrangement uses TRBV4-3 and TRBJ1-6; D not certain. The CDR3 is 14 amino acids. Germline-derived CDR1 and CDR2 are LGHNA and YSLEER. V lost 0 bases and J lost 8, with 8 bases in between. CDR3 sequence: CASSQDGGDSPLHF. The CDR3 nucleotides are TGCGCCAGCAGCCAAGACGGCGGGGATTCACCCCTCCACTTT.

The rearrangement links TRBV27 to TRBJ1-3; 7 bases align to TRBD1. V was clipped by 6 bases and J by 4 bases; unmatched bases: 6. Germline assignment: CDR1 MNHEY and CDR2 SMNVEV (reference sequence). This CDR3 comprises 14 residues. The chain's CDR3 is CASRRTGTGNTIYF. CDR3 nucleotide sequence: TGTGCCAGCAGACGGACAGGCACCGGAAACACCATATATTTT.

As DNA, the CDR3 is TGCGCCAGCAGCTTGGATCTGTCCTATAATTCACCCCTCCACTTT. This gives the protein CASSLDLSYNSPLHF. The rearrangement uses TRBV5-1 and TRBJ1-6; D gene unclear. V was clipped by 0 bases and J by 1 base, with 5 bases between them. The CDR3 spans 15 residues. Germline-derived CDR1 and CDR2 are SGHRS and YFSETQ.

The chain employs TRBV5-6 and TRBJ1-6; weak D call: TRBD1 (6 bases). This CDR3 contains 16 residues. Germline CDR1 reads SGHDT; CDR2 reads YYEEEE. Trimming took 0 bases from V and 10 from J, leaving 17 bases between them. The CDR3 DNA reads as TGTGCCAGCAGCTTGGCCTCTCAGGGGAGCAAATCACCCCTCCACTTT. This codes for CASSLASQGSKSPLHF.

This clone was seen once. The chain uses TRBV27 and TRBJ1-5; no reliable D call. With 0 bases removed from V and 4 bases from J, the gap between germline ends came to 10 bases. The CDR3 has 15 residues. Looked up from germline, CDR1 is MNHEY and CDR2 is SMNVEV (reference sequence). CDR3: CASSLSRQWNQPQHF. The CDR3, as DNA: TGTGCCAGCAGTTTATCCAGGCAATGGAATCAGCCCCAGCATTTT.

This clone was seen a handful of times. This chain connects TRBV28 to TRBJ1-4; 7 nucleotides agree with TRBD1. The CDR3 extends over 15 amino acids. Germline V gene data show CDR1 as MDHEN and CDR2 as SYDVKM. After removal of 5 bases from V and 9 bases from J, the junction contained 12 bases not matched to a gene. The CDR3 coding sequence is TGTGCCAGCAGTACGCGACAGGGCCTAGGGAAAAAACTGTTTTTT. Its translation is CASSTRQGLGKKLFF.

Only a few counts were recorded for this clone. This chain links TRBV7-3 with TRBJ2-3; D remains ambiguous. Germline loops: CDR1 SGHTA, CDR2 FQGTGA. Trimming took off 5 bases at V and 1 base at J, with 10 bases between the two ends. This CDR3 has 14 amino acids. The CDR3 region has the DNA TGTGCCAGCAGCCCCCTCGGAGGCACAGATACGCAGTATTTT. Translation gives CASSPLGGTDTQYF. The full variable domain, in which reference TRBV7-3 and TRBJ2-3 provide the parts outside the CDR3, is GAGVSQTPSNKVTEKGKYVELRCDPISGHTALYWYRQSLGQGPEFLIYFQGTGAADDSGLPNDRFFAVRPEGSVSTLKIQRTERGDSAVYLCASSPLGGTDTQYFGPGTRLTVL.

The V and J genes are TRBV20-1 and TRBJ2-1; 8 nucleotides align to TRBD2. The V and J ends lost 3 bases and 12 bases, in that order; junction bases with no gene match: 4. CDR3 length equals 11 residues. Germline loops: CDR1 DFQATT, CDR2 SNEGSKA (reference sequence). The CDR3 sequence is CSASGGAAQFF. The CDR3 DNA reads TGCAGTGCTAGCGGGGGGGCGGCGCAGTTCTTC.

The rearrangement uses TRBV7-9 and TRBJ2-1; TRBD1 matches 10 bases. CDR3 length equals 16 residues. V shed 5 bases, J shed 7 bases, and the junction held 11 bases outside the gene matches. Germline V gene data show CDR1 as SEHNR and CDR2 as FQNEAQ (reference sequence). The DNA of the CDR3 is TGTGCCAGCAGCCCACCCCGGGACAGGGGTTGGAATGAGCAGTTCTTC. Protein sequence: CASSPPRDRGWNEQFF.

The chain links TRBV19 to TRBJ2-1; D is unclear. Germline V gene data show CDR1 as LNHDA and CDR2 as SQIVND (reference sequence). The CDR3 has 13 residues. V lost 2 bases, J lost 6 bases, and 8 bases lay in between. The chain's CDR3 is CASSIIIGNEQFF. For the CDR3, the DNA is TGTGCCAGTAGTATAATTATCGGCAATGAGCAGTTCTTC.

This chain uses TRBV6-5 with TRBJ1-5; 7 bases line up with TRBD1. Per germline, CDR1 MNHEY and CDR2 SVGAGI. Losses at the gene ends were 0 bases for V and 8 bases for J; bases not matched to a gene: 4. This CDR3 contains 14 residues. Here the CDR3 reads CASSYSGGEEPQHF. In DNA form, the CDR3 reads TGTGCCAGCAGTTACTCAGGGGGCGAGGAGCCCCAGCATTTT.

The chain couples TRBV7-9 to TRBJ2-1; unclear D gene. Germline CDR1 is SEHNR and CDR2 is FQNEAQ (reference sequence). V was trimmed by 4 bases and J by 3 bases, leaving 4 bases between them. CDR3 size: 12 residues. The CDR3 sequence: CASSSLYNEQFF. The CDR3 DNA is TGTGCCAGCAGCTCACTCTACAATGAGCAGTTCTTC.

In DNA form, the CDR3 reads TGCAGCGTTGGTCTGTCTGAAGCTTTCTTT. It yields the protein CSVGLSEAFF. The genes are TRBV29-1 and TRBJ1-1; D is unclear. The CDR3 loop spans 10 amino acids. The ends were cut back, 4 bases at V and 6 bases at J, with 6 bases in the middle. Germline CDR1 is SQVTM and CDR2 is ANQGSEA.